A selection of T cell receptor beta chains follows, all from one sample in a study of early T cells in non-severe SARS-CoV-2 infection. MiXCR was run by TCRdb on the 5' RACE reads, yielding one entry per CDR3 protein. The top ten hold more than 3.5% of the sample, which has around 55,000 distinct CDR3 sequences, approximately 13% seen once. Input material: whole blood. These receptor sequences come from an adult who was a healthcare worker with PCR-confirmed SARS-CoV-2 infection or an uninfected control (not recorded which). The CDR3 runs from the conserved cysteine through the conserved F or W. A D gene is named only where the DNA matches it firmly. Clone size is given for some rows only: seen once, a few or many times, or a class if the clone is expanded.

d_gene: -
abundance: -
v_gene: TRBV4-1
j_gene: TRBJ2-7
CDR3nt: TGCGCCAGCAGCCAAGGCCTGGCATGGGACGAGCAGTACTTC
CDR3aa: CASSQGLAWDEQYF

d_gene: -
abundance: few
v_gene: TRBV4-1
j_gene: TRBJ2-1
CDR3nt: TGCGCCAGCAGCCAAGTTGCTAGCGACTACAATGAGCAGTTCTTC
CDR3aa: CASSQVASDYNEQFF

d_gene: -
abundance: many
v_gene: TRBV10-2
j_gene: TRBJ1-2
CDR3nt: TGCGCCAGCAGTCCGGGACCGAGTAACTATGGCTACACCTTC
CDR3aa: CASSPGPSNYGYTF

d_gene: -
abundance: many
v_gene: TRBV5-1
j_gene: TRBJ1-2
CDR3nt: TGCGCCAGCAGCTTAGGGAATAACTATGGCTACACCTTC
CDR3aa: CASSLGNNYGYTF

d_gene: -
abundance: few
v_gene: TRBV29-1
j_gene: TRBJ2-2
CDR3nt: TGCAGCGCCCGGTCTCCAGAGCGGGAGCTGTTTTTT
CDR3aa: CSARSPERELFF

d_gene: -
abundance: many
v_gene: TRBV28
j_gene: TRBJ2-5
CDR3nt: TGTGCCAGCAGTGGCTCACGGGTCTCCAAAGAGACCCAGTACTTC
CDR3aa: CASSGSRVSKETQYF

d_gene: -
abundance: -
v_gene: TRBV3-1
j_gene: TRBJ2-1
CDR3nt: TGTGCCAGCAGCCTTCTTGGCGCGGAGCAGTTCTTC
CDR3aa: CASSLLGAEQFF

d_gene: -
abundance: many
v_gene: TRBV29-1
j_gene: TRBJ2-6
CDR3nt: TGCAGCGTTGAGAAGGACACTGACTCTGGGGCCAACGTCCTGACTTTC
CDR3aa: CSVEKDTDSGANVLTF

d_gene: -
abundance: few
v_gene: TRBV24-1
j_gene: TRBJ1-1
CDR3nt: TGTGCCACCAGACCACAGGGTCAGAACACTGAAGCTTTCTTT
CDR3aa: CATRPQGQNTEAFF

d_gene: -
abundance: -
v_gene: TRBV20-1
j_gene: TRBJ2-3
CDR3nt: TGCAGTGCTAGAGGGCCGGGAAATACGCAGTATTTT
CDR3aa: CSARGPGNTQYF

d_gene: -
abundance: -
v_gene: TRBV27
j_gene: TRBJ2-7
CDR3nt: TGTGCCAGCAGTTGGGGGACTCCGTCCTACGAGCAGTACTTC
CDR3aa: CASSWGTPSYEQYF

d_gene: TRBD2
abundance: few
v_gene: TRBV5-6
j_gene: TRBJ2-3
CDR3nt: TGTGCCAGCAGCTTGGTTGCGGGGGGGTCTGACCCGCAGTATTTT
CDR3aa: CASSLVAGGSDPQYF

d_gene: -
abundance: many
v_gene: TRBV27
j_gene: TRBJ2-7
CDR3nt: TGTGCCAGCAGTCCCGGGTTATCCTACGAGCAGTACTTC
CDR3aa: CASSPGLSYEQYF

d_gene: -
abundance: few
v_gene: TRBV29-1
j_gene: TRBJ2-7
CDR3nt: TGCAGCGTTGCCGATTACGAGCAGTACTTC
CDR3aa: CSVADYEQYF

d_gene: -
abundance: many
v_gene: TRBV5-1
j_gene: TRBJ2-2
CDR3nt: TGCGCCAGCAGCTGGGGCGTCGGCCCGAACACCGGGGAGCTGTTTTTT
CDR3aa: CASSWGVGPNTGELFF

d_gene: -
abundance: -
v_gene: TRBV2
j_gene: TRBJ1-5
CDR3nt: TGTGCCAGCGGACAATCACATAGCAATCAGCCCCAGCATTTT
CDR3aa: CASGQSHSNQPQHF

d_gene: -
abundance: -
v_gene: TRBV7-8
j_gene: TRBJ2-3
CDR3nt: TGTGCCAGCAGTTCCCTTGGACACTTCAGCACAGATACGCAGTATTTT
CDR3aa: CASSSLGHFSTDTQYF

d_gene: -
abundance: -
v_gene: TRBV27
j_gene: TRBJ2-7
CDR3nt: TGTGCCAGCAGTTTATTGACCGGGCGGACCACCTACGAGCAGTACTTC
CDR3aa: CASSLLTGRTTYEQYF

d_gene: -
abundance: -
v_gene: TRBV5-1
j_gene: TRBJ2-7
CDR3nt: TGCGCCAGCAGGTATATTGGACAGTTTGACGAGCAGTACTTC
CDR3aa: CASRYIGQFDEQYF

d_gene: TRBD2
abundance: many
v_gene: TRBV29-1
j_gene: TRBJ2-7
CDR3nt: TGCAGCGTTGAAGGACTAGCGGGGACCTACGAGCAGTACTTC
CDR3aa: CSVEGLAGTYEQYF

d_gene: -
abundance: few
v_gene: TRBV27
j_gene: TRBJ2-3
CDR3nt: TGTGCCAGCAGAATGAGGGGCACCACAGATACGCAGTATTTT
CDR3aa: CASRMRGTTDTQYF

d_gene: -
abundance: few
v_gene: TRBV27
j_gene: TRBJ2-7
CDR3nt: TGTGCCAGCAGGACTTCAGGAATATGGGGCGAGCAGTACTTC
CDR3aa: CASRTSGIWGEQYF

d_gene: -
abundance: many
v_gene: TRBV12-3/TRBV12-4
j_gene: TRBJ2-7
CDR3nt: TGTGCCAGCAGTTTGAGGCAGGGGGGCTACGAGCAGTACTTC
CDR3aa: CASSLRQGGYEQYF

d_gene: TRBD2
abundance: few
v_gene: TRBV28
j_gene: TRBJ2-2
CDR3nt: TGTGCCAGCAGTTTACCCGCGGGAGCCGGGGAGCTGTTTTTT
CDR3aa: CASSLPAGAGELFF

d_gene: -
abundance: -
v_gene: TRBV6-2/TRBV6-3
j_gene: TRBJ2-2
CDR3nt: TGTGCCAGCAGTTACACGAACACCGGGGAGCTGTTTTTT
CDR3aa: CASSYTNTGELFF

d_gene: -
abundance: many
v_gene: TRBV28
j_gene: TRBJ2-1
CDR3nt: TGTGCCAGCAGTGCTGACAGCTCCCGGGGTCCCTACAATGAGCAGTTCTTC
CDR3aa: CASSADSSRGPYNEQFF

d_gene: -
abundance: -
v_gene: TRBV18
j_gene: TRBJ2-1
CDR3nt: TGTGCCAGCTCGTCCCGGGACTCCCAGGGGGAGCAGTTCTTC
CDR3aa: CASSSRDSQGEQFF

d_gene: TRBD2
abundance: few
v_gene: TRBV20-1
j_gene: TRBJ2-1
CDR3nt: TGCAGTGCTAGAGATGCGGGGGTCTCCTACAATGAGCAGTTCTTC
CDR3aa: CSARDAGVSYNEQFF

d_gene: -
abundance: many
v_gene: TRBV19
j_gene: TRBJ2-7
CDR3nt: TGTGCCAGTAGTATTGACGGCAGGAAATCCTACGAGCAGTACTTC
CDR3aa: CASSIDGRKSYEQYF

d_gene: TRBD1
abundance: few
v_gene: TRBV28
j_gene: TRBJ2-1
CDR3nt: TGTGCCAGCGGACAGGGGGCCCACAATGAGCAGTTCTTC
CDR3aa: CASGQGAHNEQFF

d_gene: -
abundance: many
v_gene: TRBV10-3
j_gene: TRBJ2-4
CDR3nt: TGTGCCATCAGTGAGGGAGGGATGGGCAAAAACATTCAGTACTTC
CDR3aa: CAISEGGMGKNIQYF

d_gene: TRBD1
abundance: many
v_gene: TRBV30
j_gene: TRBJ2-1
CDR3nt: TGTGCCTGGAGTGGGGGACAGCGAAACAATGAGCAGTTCTTC
CDR3aa: CAWSGGQRNNEQFF

d_gene: -
abundance: -
v_gene: TRBV2
j_gene: TRBJ1-1
CDR3nt: TGTGCCAGCACTCGGACAGCGTACGTAGCTTTCTTT
CDR3aa: CASTRTAYVAFF

d_gene: TRBD1
abundance: -
v_gene: TRBV4-2
j_gene: TRBJ1-2
CDR3nt: TGTGCCAGCAGCGCCCCGACAGGGGAAGGCTATGGCTACACCTTC
CDR3aa: CASSAPTGEGYGYTF

d_gene: TRBD1
abundance: -
v_gene: TRBV6-6
j_gene: TRBJ2-3
CDR3nt: TGTGCCAGCAGACAGGGGGCAGGGGGCACAGATACGCAGTATTTT
CDR3aa: CASRQGAGGTDTQYF

d_gene: -
abundance: -
v_gene: TRBV4-2
j_gene: TRBJ2-7
CDR3nt: TGTGCCAGCAGCCAAGATGGGTCCGAGCAGTACTTC
CDR3aa: CASSQDGSEQYF

d_gene: TRBD2
abundance: many
v_gene: TRBV28
j_gene: TRBJ2-7
CDR3nt: TGTGCCAGCAGGCCCCTTCGGGACTACCCACAAGAGCAGTACTTC
CDR3aa: CASRPLRDYPQEQYF

d_gene: -
abundance: -
v_gene: TRBV27
j_gene: TRBJ2-5
CDR3nt: TGTGCCAGCAGGCCGACAGGCGAAAAAGAGACCCAGTACTTC
CDR3aa: CASRPTGEKETQYF

d_gene: -
abundance: -
v_gene: TRBV28
j_gene: TRBJ2-5
CDR3nt: TGTGCCAGCAGTTCCATGGAGACCCAGTACTTC
CDR3aa: CASSSMETQYF

d_gene: -
abundance: -
v_gene: TRBV4-1
j_gene: TRBJ2-1
CDR3nt: TGCGCCAGCAGCCAAGATGCAAGCGCCAGCTACAATGAGCAGTTCTTC
CDR3aa: CASSQDASASYNEQFF

d_gene: -
abundance: many
v_gene: TRBV27
j_gene: TRBJ2-3
CDR3nt: TGTGCCAGCAGTTTACCCCCCTCCACGGGACTCCCGGGCACAGATACGCAGTATTTT
CDR3aa: CASSLPPSTGLPGTDTQYF

d_gene: -
abundance: few
v_gene: TRBV28
j_gene: TRBJ1-2
CDR3nt: TGTGCCAGCAGCTCGCCGGGGGGGGGCGGCTATGGCTACACCTTC
CDR3aa: CASSSPGGGGYGYTF

d_gene: -
abundance: -
v_gene: TRBV6-2/TRBV6-3
j_gene: TRBJ2-2
CDR3nt: TGTGCCAGCAGTTCGCACTGGAACACCGGGGAGCTGTTTTTT
CDR3aa: CASSSHWNTGELFF

d_gene: -
abundance: -
v_gene: TRBV7-2
j_gene: TRBJ2-7
CDR3nt: TGTGCCAGCCAAGCTTATGGGTCCTACGAGCAGTACTTC
CDR3aa: CASQAYGSYEQYF

d_gene: TRBD2
abundance: -
v_gene: TRBV7-2
j_gene: TRBJ2-3
CDR3nt: TGTGCCAGCAGCTTTTCCGTGCTAGCGGGAGGTGGGGGCACAGATACGCAGTATTTT
CDR3aa: CASSFSVLAGGGGTDTQYF

d_gene: -
abundance: many
v_gene: TRBV21-1
j_gene: TRBJ1-2
CDR3nt: TGTGCCAGCAGCAAAGTAATTGGCCTCTATGGCTACACCTTC
CDR3aa: CASSKVIGLYGYTF